This TCR beta chain was identified during a study of cytomegalovirus exposure and HLA in healthy donors. The study's findings and limits: Further analysis was carried out later, and it showed several of the most significant clusters appearing linked to common viral pathogens. Across donors, presence/absence analyses took sequencing depth to be roughly uniform. The study labeled 150 or so TCR beta chains cytomegalovirus-associated. In a later analysis, donors in an Asian-associated ancestry cluster reportedly had fewer N-insertions in productive TCRs than the cohort mean.

This CDR3 has 14 amino acids. CDR1 and CDR2 from the germline V gene are MDHEN and SYDVKM. J gave up 5 bases and V 8 bases, and 9 bases lay outside the gene matches. Note on this clone: The antigen is not known.

Vbeta (60) and Jbeta (13) primers were used in the PCR. The assay was immunoSEQ multiplex PCR, and TCRdb's table has in-frame clones only and misses some. The data contain 150,000 to 200,000 clones, around 79% of them singletons. Sequenced: PBMCs. The clonotype was recovered from a woman aged 45 to 65 in good health and CMV-seropositive. The chain uses TRBV28 and TRBJ2-7; 10 nucleotides match TRBD1. The CDR3 spells CASLSGQGFDEQYF. CDR3 coding DNA: TGTGCCAGCCTTTCGGGACAGGGGTTCGACGAGCAGTACTTC. Full variable domain (outside the CDR3, taken from reference TRBV28 and TRBJ2-7): DVKVTQSSRYLVKRTGEKVFLECVQDMDHENMFWYRQDPGLGLRLIYFSYDVKMKEKGDIPEGYSVSREKKERFSLILESASTNQTSMYLCASLSGQGFDEQYFGPGTRLTVT.